The rows below give T cell receptor beta chains drawn from one sample of a study of TIL therapy for anti-PD-1-resistant metastatic lung cancer. Sequenced by immunoSEQ multiplex PCR; TCRdb stores in-frame clones only, minus some. The sample has roughly 54,000 clones; about nine tenths are singletons. The source was blood, collected at baseline. Every receptor here comes from a person aged 25 to 85 with non-small cell lung cancer. The CDR3 runs from the conserved cysteine through the conserved F or W.

CDR3 length: 14; J gene: TRBJ1-2; V gene: TRBV28; CDR3 protein: CASRPQGRARGYTF
CDR3 length: 12; J gene: TRBJ2-4; V gene: TRBV2; CDR3 protein: CASSEAGNIQYF
CDR3 length: 15; J gene: TRBJ2-7; V gene: TRBV19; CDR3 protein: CASAQTGGLVYEQYF
CDR3 length: 15; J gene: TRBJ2-3; V gene: TRBV2; CDR3 protein: CASIPTSGYTDTQYF
CDR3 length: 15; J gene: TRBJ2-5; V gene: TRBV18; CDR3 protein: CASSPRGQGKETQYF
CDR3 length: 17; J gene: TRBJ2-7; V gene: TRBV18; CDR3 protein: CASSPLASGGKNYEQYF
CDR3 length: 14; J gene: TRBJ2-1; V gene: TRBV30; CDR3 protein: CAWRGRKLNNEQFF
CDR3 length: 15; J gene: TRBJ2-1; V gene: TRBV12-2; CDR3 protein: CASRLVAAGANEQFF
CDR3 length: 14; J gene: TRBJ2-1; V gene: TRBV15; CDR3 protein: CAILESTLYNEQFF
CDR3 length: 15; J gene: TRBJ2-2; V gene: TRBV5-1; CDR3 protein: CASSLLTGPPRELFF
CDR3 length: 15; J gene: TRBJ2-5; V gene: TRBV7-8; CDR3 protein: CASSLVQGAGETQYF
CDR3 length: 14; J gene: TRBJ2-4; V gene: TRBV19; CDR3 protein: CASSVGTAKNIQYF
CDR3 length: 13; J gene: TRBJ1-4; V gene: TRBV4-1; CDR3 protein: CASIGQPNEKLFF
CDR3 length: 13; J gene: TRBJ1-1; V gene: TRBV5-4; CDR3 protein: CASSLYDLGEAFF
CDR3 length: 15; J gene: TRBJ2-1; V gene: TRBV7-9; CDR3 protein: CASSLSEGGFDEQFF
CDR3 length: 12; J gene: TRBJ1-1; V gene: TRBV6-6; CDR3 protein: CASSYSGREAFF
CDR3 length: 10; J gene: TRBJ2-7; V gene: TRBV20-1; CDR3 protein: CSAGAYEQYF
CDR3 length: 16; J gene: TRBJ2-3; V gene: TRBV4-1; CDR3 protein: CASSQELAGGTDTQYF
CDR3 length: 15; J gene: TRBJ2-7; V gene: TRBV6-5; CDR3 protein: CASTYRDRGTYEQYF
CDR3 length: 14; J gene: TRBJ2-6; V gene: TRBV6-5; CDR3 protein: CASSLGTGANVLTF
CDR3 length: 15; J gene: TRBJ2-7; V gene: TRBV27; CDR3 protein: CASSFQEGSSYEQYF
CDR3 length: 13; J gene: TRBJ2-5; V gene: TRBV7-2; CDR3 protein: CASSPGQDDLQYF
CDR3 length: 14; J gene: TRBJ1-4; V gene: TRBV5-6; CDR3 protein: CASSLYGTDEKLFF
CDR3 length: 15; J gene: TRBJ1-2; V gene: TRBV6-5; CDR3 protein: CASRTGTGVNYGYTF
CDR3 length: 13; J gene: TRBJ2-7; V gene: TRBV18; CDR3 protein: CASSPTGTYEQYF
CDR3 length: 16; J gene: TRBJ1-3; V gene: TRBV27; CDR3 protein: CASSPRDTWGGNTIYF
CDR3 length: 19; J gene: TRBJ2-7; V gene: TRBV5-1; CDR3 protein: CASSLAMGGGGARSYEQYF
CDR3 length: 15; J gene: TRBJ1-1; V gene: TRBV2; CDR3 protein: CASSPGWGANTEAFF
CDR3 length: 13; J gene: TRBJ1-5; V gene: TRBV5-1; CDR3 protein: CASSLYVGQPQHF
CDR3 length: 13; J gene: TRBJ2-1; V gene: TRBV5-5; CDR3 protein: CASSFGPGNEQFF
CDR3 length: 16; J gene: TRBJ2-1; V gene: TRBV6-1; CDR3 protein: CASSEQYGSSYNEQFF
CDR3 length: 15; J gene: TRBJ1-1; V gene: TRBV5-1; CDR3 protein: CASSEGQQRNTEAFF
CDR3 length: 13; J gene: TRBJ1-2; V gene: TRBV4-1; CDR3 protein: CASSQSRIHGYTF
CDR3 length: 14; J gene: TRBJ1-2; V gene: TRBV19; CDR3 protein: CASSVAQGSRGYTF
CDR3 length: 15; J gene: TRBJ1-2; V gene: TRBV27; CDR3 protein: CASSPRGEFSYGYTF
CDR3 length: 18; J gene: TRBJ1-1; V gene: TRBV4-1; CDR3 protein: CASSPPRWGKKSMTEAFF
CDR3 length: 16; J gene: TRBJ1-3; V gene: TRBV5-1; CDR3 protein: CASSPLSGSSGNTIYF
CDR3 length: 15; J gene: TRBJ2-5; V gene: TRBV10-2; CDR3 protein: CASSDSGTGVETQYF
CDR3 length: 12; J gene: TRBJ1-2; V gene: TRBV29-1; CDR3 protein: CSVGGQGSPLTF
CDR3 length: 13; J gene: TRBJ2-5; V gene: TRBV5-1; CDR3 protein: CASSWVVGETQYF
CDR3 length: 14; J gene: TRBJ2-7; V gene: TRBV27; CDR3 protein: CASTPGRGEYEQYF
CDR3 length: 15; J gene: TRBJ2-3; V gene: TRBV10-3; CDR3 protein: CAISQRPSSTDTQYF
CDR3 length: 15; J gene: TRBJ1-4; V gene: TRBV10-3; CDR3 protein: CAISESIGGGEKLFF
CDR3 length: 13; J gene: TRBJ1-1; V gene: TRBV3-1/TRBV3-2; CDR3 protein: CASSQAATGVAFF
CDR3 length: 13; J gene: TRBJ2-7; V gene: TRBV7-9; CDR3 protein: CASSFGLAYEQYF
CDR3 length: 15; J gene: TRBJ2-1; V gene: TRBV19; CDR3 protein: CATSRTSGVYNEQFF
CDR3 length: 15; J gene: TRBJ1-3; V gene: TRBV4-1; CDR3 protein: CASSQVPGAGNTIYF
CDR3 length: 15; J gene: TRBJ1-5; V gene: TRBV19; CDR3 protein: CASSTTGDSNQPQHF
CDR3 length: 14; J gene: TRBJ2-5; V gene: TRBV5-4; CDR3 protein: CASSLTGEKETQYF
CDR3 length: 16; J gene: TRBJ2-3; V gene: TRBV14; CDR3 protein: CASSRQGAIPPDTQYF
CDR3 length: 15; J gene: TRBJ2-1; V gene: TRBV6-6; CDR3 protein: CASSYRGQGVGEQFF
CDR3 length: 13; J gene: TRBJ1-1; V gene: TRBV7-3; CDR3 protein: CASSFTGGSEAFF
CDR3 length: 14; J gene: TRBJ2-1; V gene: TRBV19; CDR3 protein: CASVDRPNYNEQFF
CDR3 length: 18; J gene: TRBJ1-3; V gene: TRBV9; CDR3 protein: CASSVGQIELVSGNTIYF